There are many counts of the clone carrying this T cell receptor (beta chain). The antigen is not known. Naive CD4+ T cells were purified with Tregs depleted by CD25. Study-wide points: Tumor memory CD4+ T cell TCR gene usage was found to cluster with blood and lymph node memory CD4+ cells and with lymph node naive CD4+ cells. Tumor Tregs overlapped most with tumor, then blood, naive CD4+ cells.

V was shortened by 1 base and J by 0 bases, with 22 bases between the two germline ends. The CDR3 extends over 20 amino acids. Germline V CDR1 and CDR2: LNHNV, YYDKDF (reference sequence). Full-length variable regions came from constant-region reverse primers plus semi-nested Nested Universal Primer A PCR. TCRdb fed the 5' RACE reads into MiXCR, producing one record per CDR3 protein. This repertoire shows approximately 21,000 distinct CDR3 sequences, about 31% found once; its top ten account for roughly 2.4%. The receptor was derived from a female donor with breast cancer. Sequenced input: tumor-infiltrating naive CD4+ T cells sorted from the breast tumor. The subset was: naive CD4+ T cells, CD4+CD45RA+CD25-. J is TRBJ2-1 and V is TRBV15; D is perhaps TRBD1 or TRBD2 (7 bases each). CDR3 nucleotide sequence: TGTGCCACCAGCAGAGCGGGACTCAGGGGGGGACCTAGCTCCTACAATGAGCAGTTCTTC. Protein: CATSRAGLRGGPSSYNEQFF.